The T cell receptor beta chain described here comes from a study of blood T cells in healthy people across ages. The V gene lost 0 bases and the J gene lost 4 bases, with 24 bases spanning the gap. Germline lookup yields CDR1 MGHRA and CDR2 YSYEKL. The CDR3 totals 19 residues. Primed by a sample-barcoded 5' primer and a J-beta primer mix, a second PCR proceeded for 7 to 11 cycles. TCRdb re-called the 5' RACE reads through MiXCR, storing one row per CDR3 protein. This sample has more than 1.4 million distinct CDR3 sequences, with 40% to 50% found just once. The sequence was obtained from a woman between 18 and 29 years old in good health. The V call is TRBV4-1, the J call TRBJ1-1; D may be TRBD1 (6 bases). Sequencing was performed on blood. In nucleotides, the CDR3 is TGCGCCAGCAGCCAAGATGCCATGAGGCGGGACAAGGGTAGCACTGAAGCTTTCTTT. The encoded protein is CASSQDAMRRDKGSTEAFF.